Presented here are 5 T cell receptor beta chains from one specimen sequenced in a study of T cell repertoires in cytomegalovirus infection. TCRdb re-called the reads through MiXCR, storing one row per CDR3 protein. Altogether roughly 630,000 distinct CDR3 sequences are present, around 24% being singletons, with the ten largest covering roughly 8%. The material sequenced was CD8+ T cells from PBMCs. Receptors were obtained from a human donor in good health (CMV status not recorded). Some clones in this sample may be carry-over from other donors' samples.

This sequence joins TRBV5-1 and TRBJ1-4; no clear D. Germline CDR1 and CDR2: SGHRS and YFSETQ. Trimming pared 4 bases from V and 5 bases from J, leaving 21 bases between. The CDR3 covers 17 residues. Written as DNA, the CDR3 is TGCGCCAGCAGCCGTATGGGAGGAGGAGGGCGGAATGAAAAACTGTTTTTT. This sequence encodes CASSRMGGGGRNEKLFF.

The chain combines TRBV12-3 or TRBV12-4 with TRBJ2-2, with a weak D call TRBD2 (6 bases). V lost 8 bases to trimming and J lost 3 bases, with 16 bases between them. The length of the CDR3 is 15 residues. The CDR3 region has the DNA TGTGCCAGCCAGAATGCGGGGCGCCACACCGGGGAGCTGTTTTTT. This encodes CASQNAGRHTGELFF.

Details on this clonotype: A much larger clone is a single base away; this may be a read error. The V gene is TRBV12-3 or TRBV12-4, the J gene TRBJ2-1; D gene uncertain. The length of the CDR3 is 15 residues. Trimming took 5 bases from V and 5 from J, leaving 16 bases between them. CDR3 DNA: TGTGCCAGCAGTGTCGGACCTCATTTAAACAATGAGCAGTTCTTC. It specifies CASSVGPHLNNEQFF.

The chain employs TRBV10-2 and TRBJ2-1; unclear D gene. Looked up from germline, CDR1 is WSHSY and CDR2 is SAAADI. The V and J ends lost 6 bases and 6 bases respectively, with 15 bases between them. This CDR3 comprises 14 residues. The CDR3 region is CASRGRPPSNEQFF. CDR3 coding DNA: TGCGCCAGCAGAGGCCGACCCCCTAGCAATGAGCAGTTCTTC.

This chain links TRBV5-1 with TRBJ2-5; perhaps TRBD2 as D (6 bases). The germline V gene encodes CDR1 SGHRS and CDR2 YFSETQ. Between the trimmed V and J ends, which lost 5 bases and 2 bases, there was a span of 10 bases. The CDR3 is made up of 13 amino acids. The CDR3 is CASRRDSQETQYF. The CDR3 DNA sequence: TGCGCCAGCAGAAGGGACTCTCAAGAGACCCAGTACTTC.